This T cell receptor (beta chain) was recorded in a study of T cell repertoires in cytomegalovirus infection. Overall study: Indications came from public TCR beta signatures; they pointed to CMV infection and to a matching HLA type.

A remark on this clonotype: Its specificity is not known.

The study's findings and limits: Predominance within the ex vivo response was attributable to HLA-C-restricted CMV-specific TCR beta clonotypes. Frequencies of public TCR beta families were cumulated, and this identified carriers of CMV plus the relevant HLA.

Each CDR3 protein gets one entry after TCRdb re-called the reads with MiXCR. The sample includes hundreds of thousands of distinct CDR3 sequences, 8% to 10% of them seen just once. This sequence originates from a human donor in good health (CMV status not recorded). Some clones in this sample may be carry-over from other donors' samples. The specimen sequenced was PBMCs.

Written as DNA, the CDR3 is TGTGCCAGTACGACGACGGGGAGCTCCTACAATGAGCAGTTCTTC. This sequence encodes CASTTTGSSYNEQFF. V is TRBV19 and J is TRBJ2-1, with D possibly being TRBD2 (5 bases). Per germline, CDR1 LNHDA and CDR2 SQIVND (reference sequence). Trimming left V 7 bases short and J 0 bases short, with 13 bases between. This CDR3 region has 15 residues.